These 10 T cell receptor beta chains originate from one sample sequenced in a study of T cells in Graves' hyperthyroidism and ophthalmopathy. What was amplified from RNA transcripts were TCR beta CDR3 regions. RT-PCR in the first round (using the HTBI primer set) targeted the TCR CDR3. TCRdb analysed the multiplex PCR reads with MiXCR anew, one entry per CDR3 protein. The sample has some 490,000 distinct CDR3 sequences, 20% to 25% seen once. The sequencing sample was made of blood. These receptors were collected from a woman in her sixties or seventies with Graves' ophthalmopathy.

To note about this clonotype: A junction end diverges from the germline sequence, so it may reflect a read error. V gene TRBV7-3 combines with J gene TRBJ1-3; D may be TRBD1 (6 bases). This CDR3 spans 14 amino acids. CDR1 and CDR2 (germline): SGHTA, FQGTGA. The DNA of the CDR3 is TGCGCCAGCAGCCGACAGGACTCTGGAAACACCATATATTTT. Protein sequence: CASSRQDSGNTIYF.

This clonotype has at least ten counts. The chain links TRBV3-1 to TRBJ1-1, with D possibly matching TRBD1 (6 bases). Germline V gene lookup returns CDR1 LGHDT and CDR2 YNNKEL (reference sequence). The CDR3 is 14 residues long. The ends were cut back, 2 bases at V and 1 base at J, with 8 bases in the middle. In DNA form, the CDR3 reads TGTGCCAGCAGCCAACAACAGGGGAACACTGAAGCTTTCTTT. Translated: CASSQQQGNTEAFF.

The genes are TRBV28 and TRBJ1-5, with D perhaps TRBD1 (6 bases). Germline lookup yields CDR1 MDHEN and CDR2 SYDVKM. CDR3 length: 15 residues. Trimming took off 5 bases at V and 4 bases at J, with 15 bases between the two ends. The CDR3 loop reads CASSIGTKGNQPQHF. The CDR3 bases are TGTGCCAGCAGTATTGGGACAAAAGGGAATCAGCCCCAGCATTTT.

This clonotype came up many times. The J gene is TRBJ2-5, the V gene TRBV11-2; D gene ambiguous. The length of the CDR3 is 13 residues. CDR1 and CDR2 (germline): SGHAT, FQNNGV. Trimming removed 0 bases at V and 0 bases at J, with 2 bases between. CDR3 region: CASSLEYQETQYF. In DNA, the CDR3 is TGTGCCAGCAGCTTAGAGTACCAAGAGACCCAGTACTTC.

In its sample, this clonotype was seen many times. V is TRBV3-1 and J is TRBJ1-4; 7 positions agree with TRBD1. J was trimmed by 9 bases and V by 0 bases; bases with no gene match: 1. CDR3 length equals 13 residues. From germline, CDR1 is LGHDT and CDR2 YNNKEL (reference sequence). CDR3 region: CASSQETGKKLFF. As DNA, the CDR3 is TGTGCCAGCAGCCAAGAGACAGGGAAAAAACTGTTTTTT.

This clonotype has ten or more counts. The chain recombines TRBV10-3 with TRBJ1-1; D is unclear. Trimming cost V 4 bases and J 4 bases, with 13 bases left between them. Germline lookup yields CDR1 ENHRY and CDR2 SYGVKD. The CDR3 is 14 residues long. CDR3 nucleotide sequence: TGTGCCATCAGTGGAGCCGCGGAGGGCACTGAAGCTTTCTTT. As protein: CAISGAAEGTEAFF.

The chain links TRBV3-1 to TRBJ2-1; D unresolved. The CDR3 is made up of 15 amino acids. Germline loops: CDR1 LGHDT, CDR2 YNNKEL (reference sequence). V lost 2 bases, J lost 0 bases, and 8 bases lay in between. CDR3 amino acids: CASSQYESSYNEQFF. CDR3 in DNA: TGTGCCAGCAGCCAATACGAAAGCTCCTACAATGAGCAGTTCTTC.

The table lists this clonotype with a few counts. The chain couples TRBV20-1 to TRBJ1-2; 7 bases align to TRBD1. V lost 5 bases and J lost 1; bases outside the gene matches: 10. This CDR3 comprises 15 residues. CDR1 and CDR2 from the germline V gene are DFQATT and SNEGSKA (reference sequence). The CDR3 region is CSAGPRTGRNYGYTF. CDR3 DNA sequence: TGCAGTGCTGGGCCAAGGACAGGCCGTAACTATGGCTACACCTTC.

The table lists this clonotype with a few counts. V and J are TRBV19 and TRBJ2-7, with D possibly matching TRBD1 (5 bases). Per germline, CDR1 LNHDA and CDR2 SQIVND (reference sequence). This CDR3 region has 15 residues. Trimming took 3 bases from V and 0 from J, leaving 12 bases between them. CDR3 bases: TGTGCCAGTAGTATTGGATTCGGACACTCCTACGAGCAGTACTTC. It specifies CASSIGFGHSYEQYF.

Worth noting for this clonotype: Mismatch with germline at one junction end may stem from a read error. This sequence joins TRBV11-1 and TRBJ2-3; 7 bases align to TRBD2. The CDR3 covers 17 residues. Germline V CDR1 and CDR2: SGHAT, FQDESV (reference sequence). The CDR3 nucleotides read TGTGCCAGCAGCTTAACCAGCAGCCCCGGGGGGACCGATAAGCAGTATTTT. This sequence encodes CASSLTSSPGGTDKQYF.